A selection of T cell receptor beta chains follows, all from one sample in a study of Graves' ophthalmopathy and Graves' hyperthyroidism. TCRdb re-called the multiplex PCR reads through MiXCR, storing one row per CDR3 protein. This sample has 150,000 or so distinct CDR3 sequences, with 35% to 50% found just once. The sample comprised peripheral blood. These receptors were taken from a man younger than 45 with Graves' ophthalmopathy. Each CDR3 is given with its conserved first and last residue. Each record gives: D gene, clone size, V gene, J gene, CDR3 DNA, CDR3 protein. The D gene is left open where the match is weak. A row's size may be missing; if present it is once, few, many or a size class.

NA	once	TRBV7-3	TRBJ2-5	TGTGCCAGCAGCTCTAACTCGGGTGAGACCCAGTACTTC	CASSSNSGETQYF
NA	many	TRBV7-3	TRBJ1-2	TGTGCCAGCAGCTTAACGGGTGGCGGCTACACCTTC	CASSLTGGGYTF
TRBD1	many	TRBV7-8	TRBJ2-7	TGTGCCAGCAGCTTAGGAGGGACAGGGGGATACGAGCAGTACTTC	CASSLGGTGGYEQYF
TRBD2	many	TRBV7-2	TRBJ2-7	TGTGCCAGCAGCTTAGCGGTGATAGCGGGACCCTACGAGCAGTACTTC	CASSLAVIAGPYEQYF
NA	many	TRBV25-1	TRBJ1-5	TGTGCCAGCAGTGGTGGGACTAGTCAGCCCCAGCATTTT	CASSGGTSQPQHF
TRBD1	NA	TRBV12-3/TRBV12-4	TRBJ1-1	TGTGCCAGCAGCCCGGGACAGGGAGGCCGTAGGGCTTTCTTT	CASSPGQGGRRAFF
NA	many	TRBV6-2/TRBV6-3	TRBJ2-7	TGTGCCAGCAGTTACACCAGATCTGCGGGCGAGCAGTACTTC	CASSYTRSAGEQYF
TRBD1	many	TRBV12-3/TRBV12-4	TRBJ1-2	TGTGCCAGCAGTTTCAACAGGGGCGGCGGCTACACCTTC	CASSFNRGGGYTF
TRBD1	many	TRBV12-3/TRBV12-4	TRBJ1-5	TGTGCCAGCAGTCGTCCCGGGACAGGTGGCAATCAGCCCCAGCATTTT	CASSRPGTGGNQPQHF
NA	NA	TRBV12-3/TRBV12-4	TRBJ2-2	TGTGCCAGCAGTTTTGGGACAGCCACCGCGGGAGAGCTGTTTTTT	CASSFGTATAGELFF
NA	NA	TRBV6-2/TRBV6-3	TRBJ2-5	TGTGCCAGCAGTTTGTCAGGGACGGGAGTAGAGACCCAGTACTTC	CASSLSGTGVETQYF
NA	NA	TRBV20-1	TRBJ1-1	TGCAGTGCTAAAAAAGACAGGAACACTGAAGCTTTCTTT	CSAKKDRNTEAFF
NA	many	TRBV6-5	TRBJ1-1	TGTGCCAGCGAGCCTCTGACAGGACCCGGGGCTGAAGCTTTCTTT	CASEPLTGPGAEAFF
TRBD1	NA	TRBV28	TRBJ2-7	TGTGCCAGTACAGGGGTAAAGGAGTTCGAGCAGTACTTC	CASTGVKEFEQYF
NA	NA	TRBV12-3/TRBV12-4	TRBJ1-5	TGTGCTAGCAGTTCTTGGGGTCAGCCCCAGCATTTT	CASSSWGQPQHF